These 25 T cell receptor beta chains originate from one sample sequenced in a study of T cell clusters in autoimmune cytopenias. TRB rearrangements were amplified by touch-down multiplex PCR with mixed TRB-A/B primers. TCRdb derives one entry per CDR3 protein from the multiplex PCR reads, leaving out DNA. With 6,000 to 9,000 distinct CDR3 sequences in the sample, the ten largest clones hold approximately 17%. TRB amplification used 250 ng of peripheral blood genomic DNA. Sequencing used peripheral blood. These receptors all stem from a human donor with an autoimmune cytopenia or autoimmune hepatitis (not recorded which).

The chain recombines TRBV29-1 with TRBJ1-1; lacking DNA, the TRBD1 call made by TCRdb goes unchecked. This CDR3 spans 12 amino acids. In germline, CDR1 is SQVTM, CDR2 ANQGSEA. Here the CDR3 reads CSGTGTGTEAFF.

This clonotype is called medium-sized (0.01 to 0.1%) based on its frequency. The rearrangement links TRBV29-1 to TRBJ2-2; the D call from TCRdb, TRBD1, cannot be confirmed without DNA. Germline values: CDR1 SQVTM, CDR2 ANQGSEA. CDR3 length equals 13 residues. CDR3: CSALGPGAGELFF.

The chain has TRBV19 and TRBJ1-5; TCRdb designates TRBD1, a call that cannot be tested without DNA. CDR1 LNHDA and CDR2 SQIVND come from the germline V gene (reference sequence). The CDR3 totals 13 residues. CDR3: CATRDSHNQPQHF. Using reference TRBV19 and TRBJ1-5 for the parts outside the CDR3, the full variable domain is DGGITQSPKYLFRKEGQNVTLSCEQNLNHDAMYWYRQDPGQGLRLIYYSQIVNDFQKGDIAEGYSVSREKKESFPLTVTSAQKNPTAFYLCATRDSHNQPQHFGDGTRLSIL.

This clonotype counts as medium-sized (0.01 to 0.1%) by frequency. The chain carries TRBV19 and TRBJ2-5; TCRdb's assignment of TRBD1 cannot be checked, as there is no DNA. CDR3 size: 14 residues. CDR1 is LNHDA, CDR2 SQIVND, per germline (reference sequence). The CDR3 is CASSPSPGPETQYF. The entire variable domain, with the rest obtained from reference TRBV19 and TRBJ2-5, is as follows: DGGITQSPKYLFRKEGQNVTLSCEQNLNHDAMYWYRQDPGQGLRLIYYSQIVNDFQKGDIAEGYSVSREKKESFPLTVTSAQKNPTAFYLCASSPSPGPETQYFGPGTRLLVL.

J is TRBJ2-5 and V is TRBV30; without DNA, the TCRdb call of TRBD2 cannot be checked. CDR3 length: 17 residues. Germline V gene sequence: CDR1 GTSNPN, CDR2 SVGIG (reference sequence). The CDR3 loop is CAWSVLAGGPKFETQYF. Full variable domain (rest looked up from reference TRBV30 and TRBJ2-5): SQTIHQWPATLVQPVGSPLSLECTVEGTSNPNLYWYRQAAGRGLQLLFYSVGIGQISSEVPQNLSASRPQDRQFILSSKKLLLSDSGFYLCAWSVLAGGPKFETQYFGPGTRLLVL.

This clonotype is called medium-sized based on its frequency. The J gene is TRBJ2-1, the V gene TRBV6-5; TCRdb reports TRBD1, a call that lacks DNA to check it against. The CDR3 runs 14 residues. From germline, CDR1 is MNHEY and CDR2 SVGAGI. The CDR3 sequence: CASSAGGSYNEQFF.

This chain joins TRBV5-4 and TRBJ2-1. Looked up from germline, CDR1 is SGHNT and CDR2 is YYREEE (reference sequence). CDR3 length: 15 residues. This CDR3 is CASSKPTSSYNEQFF. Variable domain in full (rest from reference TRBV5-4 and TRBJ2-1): ETGVTQSPTHLIKTRGQQVTLRCSSQSGHNTVSWYQQALGQGPQFIFQYYREEENGRGNFPPRFSGLQFPNYSSELNVNALELDDSALYLCASSKPTSSYNEQFFGPGTRLTVL.

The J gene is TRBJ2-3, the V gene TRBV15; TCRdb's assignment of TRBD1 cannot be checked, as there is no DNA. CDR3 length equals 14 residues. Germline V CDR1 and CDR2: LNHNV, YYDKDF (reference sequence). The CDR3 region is CATRNRGPPNTQYF.

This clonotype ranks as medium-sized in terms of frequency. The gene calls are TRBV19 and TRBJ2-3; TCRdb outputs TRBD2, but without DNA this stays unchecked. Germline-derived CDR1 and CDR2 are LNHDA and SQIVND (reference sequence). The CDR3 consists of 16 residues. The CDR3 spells CASSTRLAGPIDTQYF.

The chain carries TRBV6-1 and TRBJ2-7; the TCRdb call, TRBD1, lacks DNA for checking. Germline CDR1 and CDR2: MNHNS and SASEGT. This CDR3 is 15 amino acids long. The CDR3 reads CASSEGSGGFYEQYF.

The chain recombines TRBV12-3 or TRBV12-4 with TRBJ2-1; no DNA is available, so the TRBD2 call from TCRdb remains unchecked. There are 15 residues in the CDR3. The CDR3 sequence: CASSLGRERYNEQFF.

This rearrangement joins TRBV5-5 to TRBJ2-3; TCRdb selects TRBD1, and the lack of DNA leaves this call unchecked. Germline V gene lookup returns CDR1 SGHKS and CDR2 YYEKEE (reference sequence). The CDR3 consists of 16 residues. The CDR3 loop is CASSLPQGRGTDTQYF.

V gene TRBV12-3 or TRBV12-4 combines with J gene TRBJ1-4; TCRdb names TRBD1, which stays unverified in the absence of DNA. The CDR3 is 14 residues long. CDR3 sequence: CASRPGTDNEKLFF.

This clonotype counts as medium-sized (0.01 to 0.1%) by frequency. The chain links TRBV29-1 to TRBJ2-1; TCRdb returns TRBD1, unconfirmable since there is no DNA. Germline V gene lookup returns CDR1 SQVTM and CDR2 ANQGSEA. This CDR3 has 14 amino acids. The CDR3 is CSVDRTGGYNEQFF.

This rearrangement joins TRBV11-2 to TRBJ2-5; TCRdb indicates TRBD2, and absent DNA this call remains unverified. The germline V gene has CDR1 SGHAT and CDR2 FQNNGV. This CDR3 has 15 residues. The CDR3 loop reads CASSLGISGGETQYF.

The CDR3 region is CASSRRSNQPQHF. V and J are TRBV12-3 or TRBV12-4 and TRBJ1-5. The CDR3 has 13 residues.

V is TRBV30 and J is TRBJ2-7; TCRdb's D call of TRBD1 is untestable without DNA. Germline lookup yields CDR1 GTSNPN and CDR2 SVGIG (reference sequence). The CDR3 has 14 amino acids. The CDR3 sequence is CAWSLAGGRYEQYF.

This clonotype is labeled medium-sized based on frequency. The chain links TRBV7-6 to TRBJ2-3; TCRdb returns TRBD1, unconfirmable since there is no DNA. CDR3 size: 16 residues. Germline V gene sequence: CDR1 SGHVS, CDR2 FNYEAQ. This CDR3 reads CASSTEGGAGTDTQYF.

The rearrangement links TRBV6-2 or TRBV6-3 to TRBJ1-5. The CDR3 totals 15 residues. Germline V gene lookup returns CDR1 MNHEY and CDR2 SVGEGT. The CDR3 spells CASSYWGSSNQPQHF.

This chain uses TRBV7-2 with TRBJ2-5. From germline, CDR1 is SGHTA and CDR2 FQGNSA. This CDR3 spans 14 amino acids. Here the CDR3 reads CASSAKEGPETQYF.

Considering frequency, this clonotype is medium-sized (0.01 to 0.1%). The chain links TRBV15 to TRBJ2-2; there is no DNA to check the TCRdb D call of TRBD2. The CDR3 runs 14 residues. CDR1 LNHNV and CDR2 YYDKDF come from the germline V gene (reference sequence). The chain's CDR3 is CATSGIGGSGELFF.

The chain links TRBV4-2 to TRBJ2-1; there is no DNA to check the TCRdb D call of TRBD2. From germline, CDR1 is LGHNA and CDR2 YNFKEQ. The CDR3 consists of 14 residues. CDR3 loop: CASSPSGGRDEQFF.

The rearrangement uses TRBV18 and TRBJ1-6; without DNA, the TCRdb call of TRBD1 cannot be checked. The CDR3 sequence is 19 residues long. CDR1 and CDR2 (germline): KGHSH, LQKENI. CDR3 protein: CASSPRIPGQGPYNSPLHF.

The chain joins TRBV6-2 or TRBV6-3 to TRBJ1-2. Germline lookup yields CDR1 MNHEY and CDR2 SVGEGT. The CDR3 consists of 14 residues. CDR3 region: CASTTEKGTYGYTF.

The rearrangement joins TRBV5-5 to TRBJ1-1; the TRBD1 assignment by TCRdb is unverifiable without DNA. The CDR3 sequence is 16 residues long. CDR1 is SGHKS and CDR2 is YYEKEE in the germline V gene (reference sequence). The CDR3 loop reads CASSSGKWGADTEAFF.